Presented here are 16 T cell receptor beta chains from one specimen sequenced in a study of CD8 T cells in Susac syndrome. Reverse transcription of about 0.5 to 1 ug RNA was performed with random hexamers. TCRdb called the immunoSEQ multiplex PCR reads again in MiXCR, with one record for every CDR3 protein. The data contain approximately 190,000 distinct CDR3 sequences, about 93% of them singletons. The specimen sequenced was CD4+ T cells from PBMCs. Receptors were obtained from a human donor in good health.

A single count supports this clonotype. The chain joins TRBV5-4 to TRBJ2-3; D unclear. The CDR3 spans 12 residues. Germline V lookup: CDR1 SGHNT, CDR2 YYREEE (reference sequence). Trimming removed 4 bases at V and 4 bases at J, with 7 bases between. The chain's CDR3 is CASSEIADTQYF. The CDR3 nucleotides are TGTGCCAGCAGCGAAATCGCAGATACGCAGTATTTT.

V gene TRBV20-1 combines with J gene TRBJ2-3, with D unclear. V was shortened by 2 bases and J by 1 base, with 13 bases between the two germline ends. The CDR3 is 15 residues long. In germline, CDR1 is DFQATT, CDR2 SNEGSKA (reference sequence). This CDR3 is CSARKVSHRTDTQYF. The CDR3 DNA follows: TGCAGTGCTAGAAAGGTGTCGCATCGCACAGATACGCAGTATTTT.

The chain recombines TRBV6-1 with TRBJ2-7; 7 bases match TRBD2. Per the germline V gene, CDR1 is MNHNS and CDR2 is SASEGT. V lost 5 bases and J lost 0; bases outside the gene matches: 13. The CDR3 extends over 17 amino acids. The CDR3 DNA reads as TGTGCCAGCAGTAGGGAGGGCCTGTCGGGCAGCTCCTACGAGCAGTACTTC. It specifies CASSREGLSGSSYEQYF.

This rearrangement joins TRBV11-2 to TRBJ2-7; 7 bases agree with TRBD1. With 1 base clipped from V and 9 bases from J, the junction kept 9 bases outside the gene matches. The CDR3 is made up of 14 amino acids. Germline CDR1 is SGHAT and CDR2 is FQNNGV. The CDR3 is CASSLGSDRSAQYF. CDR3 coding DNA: TGTGCCAGCAGCTTAGGCTCGGACAGGTCGGCGCAGTACTTC. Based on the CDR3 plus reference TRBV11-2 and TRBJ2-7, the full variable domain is EAGVAQSPRYKIIEKRQSVAFWCNPISGHATLYWYQQILGQGPKLLIQFQNNGVVDDSQLPKDRFSAERLKGVDSTLKIQPAKLEDSAVYLCASSLGSDRSAQYFGPGTRLTVT.

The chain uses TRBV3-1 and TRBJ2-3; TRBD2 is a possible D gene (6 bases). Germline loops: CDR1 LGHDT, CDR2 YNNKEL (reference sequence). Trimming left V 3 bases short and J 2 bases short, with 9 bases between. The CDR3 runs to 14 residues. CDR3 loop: CASSQGGVTDTQYF. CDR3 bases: TGTGCCAGCAGCCAGGGGGGAGTCACAGATACGCAGTATTTT.

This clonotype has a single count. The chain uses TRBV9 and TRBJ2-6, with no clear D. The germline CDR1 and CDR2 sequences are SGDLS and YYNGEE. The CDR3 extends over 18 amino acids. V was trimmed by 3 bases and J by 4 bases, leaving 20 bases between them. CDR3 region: CASSASQTSPTGANVLTF. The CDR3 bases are TGTGCCAGCAGCGCATCCCAGACAAGCCCAACAGGGGCCAACGTCCTGACTTTC.

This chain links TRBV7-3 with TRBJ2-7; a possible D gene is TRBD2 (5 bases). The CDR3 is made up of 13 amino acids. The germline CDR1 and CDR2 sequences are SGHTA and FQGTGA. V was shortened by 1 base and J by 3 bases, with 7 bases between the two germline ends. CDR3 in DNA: TGTGCCAGCAGCTTAAACGAGGGCTACGAGCAGTACTTC. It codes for CASSLNEGYEQYF.

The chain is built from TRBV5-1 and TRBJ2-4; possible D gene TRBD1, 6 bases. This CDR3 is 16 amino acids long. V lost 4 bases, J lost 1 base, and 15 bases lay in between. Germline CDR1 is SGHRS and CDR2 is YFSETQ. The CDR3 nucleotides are TGCGCCAGCAGCCAGGACACAGGGATCGCCAAAAACATTCAGTACTTC. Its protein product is CASSQDTGIAKNIQYF.

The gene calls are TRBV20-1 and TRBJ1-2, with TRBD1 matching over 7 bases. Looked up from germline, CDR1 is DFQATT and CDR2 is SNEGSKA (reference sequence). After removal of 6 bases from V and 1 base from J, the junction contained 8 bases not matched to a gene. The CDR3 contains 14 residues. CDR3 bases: TGCAGTGCCACCGGGACAGCCTATAACTATGGCTACACCTTC. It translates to CSATGTAYNYGYTF.

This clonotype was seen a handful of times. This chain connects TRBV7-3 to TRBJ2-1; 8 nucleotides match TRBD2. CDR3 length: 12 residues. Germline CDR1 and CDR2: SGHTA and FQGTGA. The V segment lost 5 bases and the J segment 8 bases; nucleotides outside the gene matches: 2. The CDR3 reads CASSRGGDEQFF. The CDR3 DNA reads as TGTGCCAGCAGCCGGGGGGGCGATGAGCAGTTCTTC. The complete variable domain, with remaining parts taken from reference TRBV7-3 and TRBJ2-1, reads GAGVSQTPSNKVTEKGKYVELRCDPISGHTALYWYRQSLGQGPEFLIYFQGTGAADDSGLPNDRFFAVRPEGSVSTLKIQRTERGDSAVYLCASSRGGDEQFFGPGTRLTVL.

CDR3 sequence reads: CASSRGDTGTVNSPLHF. As DNA, the CDR3 is TGTGCCAGCAGTCGCGGGGATACCGGGACAGTTAATTCACCCCTCCACTTT. This rearrangement joins TRBV28 to TRBJ1-6; TRBD1 matches at 7 bases. The CDR3 runs 17 residues. Trimming at V came to 5 bases and at J to 6 bases, leaving 13 bases not matched to a gene. Germline V lookup: CDR1 MDHEN, CDR2 SYDVKM.

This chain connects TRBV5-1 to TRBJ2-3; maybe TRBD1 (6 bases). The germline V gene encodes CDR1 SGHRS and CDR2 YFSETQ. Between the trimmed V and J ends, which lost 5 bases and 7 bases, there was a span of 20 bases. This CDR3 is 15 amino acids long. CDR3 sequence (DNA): TGCGCCAGCAGTTTGACAGGAAAGGCCTCCAATACGCAGTATTTT. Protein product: CASSLTGKASNTQYF.

CDR3 DNA: TGCAGCCACGGGGGGTTCAATGAGCAGTTCTTC. Translating it yields CSHGGFNEQFF. This chain uses TRBV29-1 with TRBJ2-1; the match to TRBD2 covers 7 bases. Germline V gene data show CDR1 as SQVTM and CDR2 as ANQGSEA. This CDR3 is built from 11 residues. V lost 8 bases to trimming and J lost 6 bases; unmatched junction nucleotides: 4.

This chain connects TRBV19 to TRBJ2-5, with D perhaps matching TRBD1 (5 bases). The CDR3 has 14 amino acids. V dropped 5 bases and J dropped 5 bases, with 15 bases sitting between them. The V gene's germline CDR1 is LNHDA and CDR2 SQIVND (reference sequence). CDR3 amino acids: CASSDGWGRETQYF. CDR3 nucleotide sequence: TGTGCCAGTAGTGACGGCTGGGGCAGGGAGACCCAGTACTTC.

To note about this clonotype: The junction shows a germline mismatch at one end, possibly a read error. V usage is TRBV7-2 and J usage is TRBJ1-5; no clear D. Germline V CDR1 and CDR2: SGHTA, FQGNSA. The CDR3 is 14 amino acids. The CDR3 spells CASSLGHSNQPQLF. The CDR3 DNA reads TGTGCCAGCAGCTTAGGGCACAGCAATCAGCCCCAGCTTTTT.

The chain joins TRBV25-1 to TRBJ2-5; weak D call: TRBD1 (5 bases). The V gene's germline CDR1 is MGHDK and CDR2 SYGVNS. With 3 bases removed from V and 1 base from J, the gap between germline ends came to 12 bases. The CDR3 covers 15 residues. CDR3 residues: CASSDPVGVQETQYF. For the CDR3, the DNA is TGTGCCAGCAGTGATCCAGTAGGGGTCCAAGAGACCCAGTACTTC.